One and the same sample provided the 6 T cell receptor beta chains below, sequenced in a study of T-cell memory formation after mild COVID-19. One entry per CDR3 protein, called by TCRdb with MiXCR from the 5' RACE reads. Of roughly 200,000 distinct CDR3 sequences listed, approximately 16% are singletons. The sample consisted of PBMCs or a T cell subset sorted from them (not recorded which). Source of these receptors: an adult woman who had mild COVID-19 (a few samples of this study predate the infection). Cell type and time point are not known.

The chain carries TRBV24-1 and TRBJ2-1; 11 positions match TRBD1. This CDR3 is built from 14 residues. Germline CDR1 is KGHDR and CDR2 is SFDVKD. J gave up 2 bases and V 10 bases, and 3 bases lay outside the gene matches. CDR3 in DNA: TGTGCCACTGAGGGACAGGGGGCCTACAATGAGCAGTTCTTC. It specifies CATEGQGAYNEQFF.

The chain joins TRBV5-1 to TRBJ2-3; a weak D match, TRBD2 (6 bases). The CDR3 length is 16 residues. Germline CDR1 is SGHRS and CDR2 is YFSETQ. V was trimmed by 3 bases and J by 4 bases, leaving 18 bases between them. Here the CDR3 reads CASSSSGRVAADTQYF. The CDR3 DNA reads as TGCGCCAGCAGCTCCTCAGGTAGGGTAGCGGCAGATACGCAGTATTTT.

This clonotype has a handful of counts. The gene calls are TRBV20-1 and TRBJ2-1, with no clear D. The CDR3 runs to 13 residues. V lost 0 bases and J 8 bases, leaving 11 bases between the germline ends. From germline, CDR1 is DFQATT and CDR2 SNEGSKA (reference sequence). The CDR3, as DNA: TGCAGTGCTAGAGAAGAGTACCCAGATGAGCAGTTCTTC. It yields the protein CSAREEYPDEQFF.

The chain joins TRBV3-1 to TRBJ2-3; no clear D. Germline V gene lookup returns CDR1 LGHDT and CDR2 YNNKEL (reference sequence). The CDR3 consists of 13 residues. V was cut by 6 bases and J by 2 bases, with 9 bases left in between. The DNA for the CDR3 is TGTGCCAGCAGTGATCTAAACACAGATACGCAGTATTTT. It encodes CASSDLNTDTQYF.

The V call is TRBV3-1, the J call TRBJ2-7, with TRBD2 as a possible D gene (5 bases). Trimming removed 0 bases from V and 6 bases from J, with 9 bases in between. The CDR3 totals 13 residues. Germline V lookup: CDR1 LGHDT, CDR2 YNNKEL (reference sequence). DNA of the CDR3: TGTGCCAGCAGCCAAGATGGACTCTCCGAGCAGTACTTC. Translating gives CASSQDGLSEQYF.

The rearrangement uses TRBV24-1 and TRBJ2-2; D may be TRBD1 or TRBD2 (5 bases each). The CDR3 sequence is 15 residues long. With 4 bases removed from V and 3 bases from J, the gap between germline ends came to 11 bases. Germline V CDR1 and CDR2: KGHDR, SFDVKD. In nucleotides, the CDR3 is TGTGCCACCAGTGACTTGGGACCCTACACCGGGGAGCTGTTTTTT. Amino acid sequence: CATSDLGPYTGELFF.